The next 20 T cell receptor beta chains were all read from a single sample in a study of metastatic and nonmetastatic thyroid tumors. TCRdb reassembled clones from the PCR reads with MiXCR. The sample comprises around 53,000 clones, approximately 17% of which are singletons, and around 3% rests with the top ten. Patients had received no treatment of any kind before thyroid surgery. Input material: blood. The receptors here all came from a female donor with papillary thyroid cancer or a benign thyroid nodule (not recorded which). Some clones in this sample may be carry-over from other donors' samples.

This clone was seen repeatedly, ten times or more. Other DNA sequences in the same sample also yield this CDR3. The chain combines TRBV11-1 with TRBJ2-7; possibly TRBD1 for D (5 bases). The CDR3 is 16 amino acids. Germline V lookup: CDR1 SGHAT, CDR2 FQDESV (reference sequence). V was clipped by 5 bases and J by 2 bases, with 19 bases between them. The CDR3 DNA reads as TGTGCCAGCAGCCCCTGGATCGGGCAGGGCGCCTACGAGCAGTACTTC. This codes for CASSPWIGQGAYEQYF.

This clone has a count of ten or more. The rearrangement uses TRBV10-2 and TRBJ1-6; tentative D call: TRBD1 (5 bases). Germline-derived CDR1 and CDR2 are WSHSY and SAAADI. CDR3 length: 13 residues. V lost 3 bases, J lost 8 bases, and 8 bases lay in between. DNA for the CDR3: TGCGCCAGCAGTGAAGGGGAATATTCACCCCTCCACTTT. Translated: CASSEGEYSPLHF.

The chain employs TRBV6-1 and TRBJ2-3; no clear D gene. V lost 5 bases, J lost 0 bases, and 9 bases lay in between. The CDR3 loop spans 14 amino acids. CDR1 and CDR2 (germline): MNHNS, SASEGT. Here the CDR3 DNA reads TGTGCCAGCAGTCCTACCCTAAGCACAGATACGCAGTATTTT. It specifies CASSPTLSTDTQYF.

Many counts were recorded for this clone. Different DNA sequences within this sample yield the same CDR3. CDR3: CASSPVTGHRNTGELFF. The CDR3 region has the DNA TGTGCCAGCAGCCCTGTGACGGGACACCGGAACACCGGGGAGCTGTTTTTT. This rearrangement joins TRBV11-2 to TRBJ2-2; D is perhaps TRBD1 (6 bases). Per the germline V gene, CDR1 is SGHAT and CDR2 is FQNNGV. With 5 bases removed from V and 1 base from J, the gap between germline ends came to 17 bases. The CDR3 is made up of 17 amino acids.

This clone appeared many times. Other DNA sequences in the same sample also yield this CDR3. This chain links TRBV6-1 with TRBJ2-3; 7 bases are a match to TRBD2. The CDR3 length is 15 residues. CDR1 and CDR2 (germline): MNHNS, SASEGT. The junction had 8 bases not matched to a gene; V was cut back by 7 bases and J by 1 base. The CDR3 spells CASTVDRGGTDTQYF. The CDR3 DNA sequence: TGTGCCAGCACCGTGGACCGGGGGGGCACAGATACGCAGTATTTT.

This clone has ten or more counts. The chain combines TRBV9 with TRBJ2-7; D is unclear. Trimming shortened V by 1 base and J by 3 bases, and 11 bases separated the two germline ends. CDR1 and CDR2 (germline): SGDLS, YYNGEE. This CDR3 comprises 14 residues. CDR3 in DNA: TGTGCCAGCAGCGTACGTCCTAATTTCTACGAGCAGTACTTC. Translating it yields CASSVRPNFYEQYF. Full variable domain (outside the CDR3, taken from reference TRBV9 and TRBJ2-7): DSGVTQTPKHLITATGQRVTLRCSPRSGDLSVYWYQQSLDQGLQFLIQYYNGEERAKGNILERFSAQQFPDLHSELNLSSLELGDSALYFCASSVRPNFYEQYFGPGTRLTVT.

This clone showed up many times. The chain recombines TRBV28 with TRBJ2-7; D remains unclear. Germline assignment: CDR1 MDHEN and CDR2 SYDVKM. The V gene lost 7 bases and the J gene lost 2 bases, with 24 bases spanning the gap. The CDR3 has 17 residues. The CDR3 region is CASTSVAHSRAAYEQYF. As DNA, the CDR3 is TGTGCCAGCACCTCGGTGGCCCACTCGAGAGCAGCCTACGAGCAGTACTTC.

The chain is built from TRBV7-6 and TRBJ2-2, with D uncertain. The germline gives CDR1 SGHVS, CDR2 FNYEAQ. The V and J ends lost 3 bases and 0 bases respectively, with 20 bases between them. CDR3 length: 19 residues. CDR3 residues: CASSFFLSLGYSNTGELFF. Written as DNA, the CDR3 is TGTGCCAGCAGCTTTTTCCTAAGCCTAGGGTACTCGAACACCGGGGAGCTGTTTTTT.

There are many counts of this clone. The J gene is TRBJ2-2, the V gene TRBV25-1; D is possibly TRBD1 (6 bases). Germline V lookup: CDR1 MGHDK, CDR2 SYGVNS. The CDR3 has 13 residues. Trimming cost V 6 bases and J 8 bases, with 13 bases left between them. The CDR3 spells CASSRGVRGELFF. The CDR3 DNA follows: TGTGCCAGCAGCAGGGGTGTCCGAGGGGAGCTGTTTTTT.

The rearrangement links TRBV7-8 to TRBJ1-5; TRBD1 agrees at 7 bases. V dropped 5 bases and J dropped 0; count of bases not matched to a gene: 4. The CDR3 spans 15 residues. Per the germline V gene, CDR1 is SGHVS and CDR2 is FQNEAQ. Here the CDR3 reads CASSLRQGSNQPQHF. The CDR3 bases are TGTGCCAGCAGCCTACGACAGGGTAGCAATCAGCCCCAGCATTTT.

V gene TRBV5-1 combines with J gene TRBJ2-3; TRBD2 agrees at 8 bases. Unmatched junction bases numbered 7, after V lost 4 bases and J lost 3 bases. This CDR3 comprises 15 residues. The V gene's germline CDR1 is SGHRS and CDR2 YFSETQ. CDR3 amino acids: CASSPRLARTDTQYF. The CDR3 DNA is TGCGCCAGCAGCCCCCGACTAGCGCGGACAGATACGCAGTATTTT.

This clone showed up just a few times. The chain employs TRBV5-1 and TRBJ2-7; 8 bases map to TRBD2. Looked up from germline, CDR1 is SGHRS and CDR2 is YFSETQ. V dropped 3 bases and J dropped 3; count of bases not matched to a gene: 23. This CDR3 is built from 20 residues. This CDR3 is CASSYYTIGGGNSGIYEQYF. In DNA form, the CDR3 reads TGCGCCAGCAGCTATTACACCATAGGGGGTGGGAATAGCGGGATCTACGAGCAGTACTTC.

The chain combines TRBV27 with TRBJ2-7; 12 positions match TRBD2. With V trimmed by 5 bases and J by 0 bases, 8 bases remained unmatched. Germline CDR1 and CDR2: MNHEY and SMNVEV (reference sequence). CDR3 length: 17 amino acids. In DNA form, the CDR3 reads TGTGCCAGCAGTAAGAGGGCTAGCGGGAGGGACTCCTACGAGCAGTACTTC. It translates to CASSKRASGRDSYEQYF.

In DNA, the CDR3 is TGCGCCAGCAGCAAAGCGGGAGGGACGCACAATGAGCAGTTCTTC. Its protein product is CASSKAGGTHNEQFF. The chain has TRBV4-1 and TRBJ2-1; TRBD2 aligns across 10 bases. V was pared by 5 bases and J by 5 bases, with 6 bases of the junction left unmatched. The CDR3 length is 15 residues. The germline V gene encodes CDR1 MGHRA and CDR2 YSYEKL.

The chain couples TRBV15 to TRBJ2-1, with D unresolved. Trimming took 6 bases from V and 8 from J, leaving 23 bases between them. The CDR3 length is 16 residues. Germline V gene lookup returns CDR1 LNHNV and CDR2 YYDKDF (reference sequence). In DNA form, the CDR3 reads TGTGCCACCAGAAGATCCCCACGGGCCACGAGCGATGAGCAGTTCTTC. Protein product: CATRRSPRATSDEQFF.

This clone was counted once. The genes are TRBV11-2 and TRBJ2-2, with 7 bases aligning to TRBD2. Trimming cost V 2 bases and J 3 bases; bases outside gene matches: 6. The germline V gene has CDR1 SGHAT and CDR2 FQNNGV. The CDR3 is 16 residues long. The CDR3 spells CASSLSPGLDTGELFF. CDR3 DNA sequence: TGTGCCAGCAGCTTATCCCCAGGACTAGACACCGGGGAGCTGTTTTTT.

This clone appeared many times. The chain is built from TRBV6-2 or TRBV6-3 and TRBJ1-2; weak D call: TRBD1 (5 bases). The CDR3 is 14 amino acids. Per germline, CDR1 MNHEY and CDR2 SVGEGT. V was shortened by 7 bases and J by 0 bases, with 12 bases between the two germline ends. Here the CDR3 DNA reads TGTGCCAGCACTAACGCAGGGACTAACTATGGCTACACCTTC. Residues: CASTNAGTNYGYTF.

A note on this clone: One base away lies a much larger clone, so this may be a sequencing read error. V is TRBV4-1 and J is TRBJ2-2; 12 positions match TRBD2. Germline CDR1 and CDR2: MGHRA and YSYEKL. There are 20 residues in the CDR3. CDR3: CASSPLASGRAGRSTVELFF. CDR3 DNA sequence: TGCGCCAGCAGCCCCCTCGCTAGCGGGAGGGCCGGGCGTTCCACCGTGGAGCTGTTTTTT.

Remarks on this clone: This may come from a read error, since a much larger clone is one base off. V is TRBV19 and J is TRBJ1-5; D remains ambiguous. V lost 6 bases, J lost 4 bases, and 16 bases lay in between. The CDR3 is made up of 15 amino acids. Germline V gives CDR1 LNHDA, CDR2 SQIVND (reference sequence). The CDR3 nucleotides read TGTGCCAGTAGCCCTCTGGCATATCGGAATCAGCCCCAGCATTTT. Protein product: CASSPLAYRNQPQHF.

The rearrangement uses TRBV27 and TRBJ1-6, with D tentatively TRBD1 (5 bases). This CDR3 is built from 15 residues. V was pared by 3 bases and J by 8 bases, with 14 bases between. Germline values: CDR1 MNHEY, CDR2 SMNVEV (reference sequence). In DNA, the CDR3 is TGTGCCAGCAGTTTGCTCAGGGTCGCTTATTCACCCCTCCACTTT. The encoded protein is CASSLLRVAYSPLHF.